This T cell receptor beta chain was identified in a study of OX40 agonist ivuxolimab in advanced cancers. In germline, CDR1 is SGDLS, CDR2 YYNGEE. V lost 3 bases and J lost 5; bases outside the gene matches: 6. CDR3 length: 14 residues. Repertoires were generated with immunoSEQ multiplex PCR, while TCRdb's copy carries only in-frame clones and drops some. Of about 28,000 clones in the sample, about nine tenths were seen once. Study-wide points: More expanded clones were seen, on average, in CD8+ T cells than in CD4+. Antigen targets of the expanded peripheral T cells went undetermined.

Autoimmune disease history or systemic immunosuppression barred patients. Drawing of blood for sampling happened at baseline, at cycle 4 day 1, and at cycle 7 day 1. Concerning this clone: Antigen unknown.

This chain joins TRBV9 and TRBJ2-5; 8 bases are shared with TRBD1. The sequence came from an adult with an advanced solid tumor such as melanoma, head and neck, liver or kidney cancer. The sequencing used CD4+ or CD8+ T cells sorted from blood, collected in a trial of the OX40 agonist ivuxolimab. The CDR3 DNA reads TGTGCCAGCAGCGGACAGGGGAATGTGGAGACCCAGTACTTC. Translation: CASSGQGNVETQYF.